Sequencing of this TCR beta chain was carried out in a study of TIL therapy for anti-PD-1-resistant metastatic lung cancer. Study-wide background: Tumors were harvested before any PD-1/PD-L1 blockade. Most patients had lung adenocarcinoma; a handful of tumors were EGFR-mutant, two ALK-rearranged; half smoked currently or formerly. Tumors carried a median about 1.6 non-synonymous mutations per megabase.

The libraries were made with immunoSEQ v3. TCRdb's copy holds only in-frame clones and misses some; the assay was immunoSEQ multiplex PCR. The table lists approximately 15,000 clones, 86% of them singletons. The CDR3 runs to 14 residues. Trimming stripped 5 bases from V and 9 bases from J, with 17 bases between. CDR1 and CDR2 (germline): LNHDA, SQIVND (reference sequence). Study findings and constraints: The cohort had more treatment-naive, never-smoker and oncogene-addicted patients than typical.

Time point given: pre-treatment sample, taken before nivolumab and TIL therapy. Details on this clone: Its antigen is currently unknown.

The sequencing here drew on blood, taken at baseline. The chain carries TRBV19 and TRBJ2-1; perhaps TRBD1 as D (5 bases). This TCR was recovered from a person between 25 and 80 years old with non-small cell lung cancer. CDR3 loop: CASSVGASSVEQFF. CDR3 DNA: TGTGCCAGTAGTGTTGGGGCTTCCAGCGTTGAGCAGTTCTTC.